Listed here are 29 T cell receptor beta chains from one sample, sequenced in a study of T-cell reconstitution after alpha-beta-depleted transplantation in children. Unique molecular identifiers were built into the TCRbeta library. TCRdb passed the PCR reads through MiXCR, listing each CDR3 protein once. The profile shows 250,000 or so distinct CDR3 sequences, 24% of them singletons. Specimen: PBMCs, mostly from graft donor cells, collected 360 days after TCRalphabeta/CD19-depleted stem cell transplant. All receptors derive from a female patient aged 2-9 years who had a stem cell transplant for congenital amegakaryocytic thrombocytopenia, so the T cells may come from the graft donor.

The rearrangement joins TRBV20-1 to TRBJ2-3; TRBD2 matches 11 bases. With V trimmed by 3 bases and J by 0 bases, 2 bases remained unmatched. This CDR3 contains 15 residues. Germline V CDR1 and CDR2: DFQATT, SNEGSKA (reference sequence). DNA for the CDR3: TGCAGTGCTAGCGGGACTAGCGGAAGCACAGATACGCAGTATTTT. The encoded protein is CSASGTSGSTDTQYF.

The chain has TRBV2 and TRBJ1-5, with D perhaps TRBD1 (5 bases). This CDR3 is 13 amino acids long. The germline V gene encodes CDR1 SNHLY and CDR2 FYNNEI. The ends were cut back, 6 bases at V and 5 bases at J, with 11 bases in the middle. CDR3 amino acids: CASRWGLYQPQHF. The CDR3 DNA reads TGTGCCAGCAGGTGGGGGTTATATCAGCCCCAGCATTTT.

This clonotype has just a few counts. V usage is TRBV10-3 and J usage is TRBJ1-5; possible D gene TRBD1, 5 bases. CDR1 ENHRY and CDR2 SYGVKD come from the germline V gene. The CDR3 spans 16 residues. Trimming left V 3 bases short and J 2 bases short, with 14 bases between. CDR3 nucleotide sequence: TGTGCCATCAGTGATCCAATAGGGGAAGGCAATCAGCCCCAGCATTTT. The encoded protein is CAISDPIGEGNQPQHF.

Many counts were recorded for this clonotype. The chain is built from TRBV4-1 and TRBJ1-4; D is possibly TRBD1 (5 bases). In germline, CDR1 is MGHRA, CDR2 YSYEKL. CDR3 length: 14 residues. The ends were cut back, 4 bases at V and 7 bases at J, with 13 bases in the middle. The DNA for the CDR3 is TGCGCCAGCAGCCGCTCAGGGATTGCTGAAAAACTGTTTTTT. Translation: CASSRSGIAEKLFF.

Only a few counts were recorded for this clonotype. V usage is TRBV12-3 or TRBV12-4 and J usage is TRBJ2-3; 11 nucleotides agree with TRBD2. This CDR3 spans 14 amino acids. J gave up 4 bases and V 6 bases, and 3 bases lay outside the gene matches. CDR3: CASSTSGGPDTQYF. The CDR3 nucleotides read TGTGCCAGCAGCACTAGCGGGGGCCCAGATACGCAGTATTTT.

This clonotype was seen many times. The chain is built from TRBV28 and TRBJ2-3; no reliable D call. This CDR3 has 14 residues. Trimming removed 3 bases from V and 0 bases from J, with 7 bases in between. Germline V gives CDR1 MDHEN, CDR2 SYDVKM. Written as DNA, the CDR3 is TGTGCCAGCAGTTTGGCGAGAAGCACAGATACGCAGTATTTT. This sequence encodes CASSLARSTDTQYF.

This clonotype has a handful of counts. V gene TRBV15 combines with J gene TRBJ2-3, with no clear D. The germline CDR1 and CDR2 sequences are LNHNV and YYDKDF (reference sequence). Trimming cost V 5 bases and J 9 bases, with 15 bases left between them. This CDR3 contains 13 residues. For the CDR3, the DNA is TGTGCCACCAGCCCTACGATCCAGGAGACGCAGTATTTT. Protein: CATSPTIQETQYF.

This clonotype was seen ten or more times. This sequence joins TRBV11-1 and TRBJ1-2; D gene ambiguous. V shed 3 bases and J shed 3 bases, with 14 bases lying between them. Germline CDR1 reads SGHAT; CDR2 reads FQDESV (reference sequence). The CDR3 has 15 amino acids. CDR3 region: CASSFGPGNYYGYTF. The CDR3 bases are TGTGCCAGCAGCTTCGGACCCGGGAACTACTATGGCTACACCTTC.

The genes are TRBV5-1 and TRBJ2-3; 7 bases are a match to TRBD1. The J segment lost 2 bases and the V segment lost 3 bases, leaving 6 bases of the junction unmatched. Germline V lookup: CDR1 SGHRS, CDR2 YFSETQ. CDR3 length: 15 residues. CDR3 protein: CASSSGQRITDTQYF. The CDR3 DNA is TGCGCCAGCAGCTCGGGACAGCGGATCACAGATACGCAGTATTTT.

This clonotype turned up a few times. This chain uses TRBV6-6 with TRBJ1-6; 7 bases are a match to TRBD1. Losses at the gene ends were 8 bases for V and 7 bases for J; bases not matched to a gene: 5. There are 13 residues in the CDR3. Germline assignment: CDR1 MNHNY and CDR2 SVGAGI (reference sequence). In DNA form, the CDR3 reads TGTGCCAGCGGACAGGTCGCCAATTCACCCCTCCACTTT. Encoded protein: CASGQVANSPLHF.

This clonotype was seen a handful of times. J is TRBJ2-6 and V is TRBV10-3; D gene uncertain. The ends were cut back, 7 bases at V and 1 base at J, with 2 bases in the middle. Germline CDR1 and CDR2: ENHRY and SYGVKD. This CDR3 is built from 12 residues. CDR3 sequence: CAINSGANVLTF. The CDR3 nucleotides read TGTGCCATCAATTCTGGGGCCAACGTCCTGACTTTC.

This sequence joins TRBV21-1 and TRBJ2-2; the DNA was not compared with TRBD1, the D call given in the table. TRBV21-1 is shown as a pseudogene. There are 16 residues in the CDR3. The CDR3 loop is CASTETGVGNTGELFF. The CDR3 DNA reads as TGTGCCAGCACCGAGACAGGGGTTGGGAACACCGGGGAGCTGTTTTTT.

The chain links TRBV4-1 to TRBJ2-7; 7 bases are a match to TRBD1. This CDR3 region has 14 residues. V gave up 2 bases and J gave up 2 bases; unmatched junction bases: 3. Germline-derived CDR1 and CDR2 are MGHRA and YSYEKL. The CDR3 DNA reads TGCGCCAGCAGCCAACCAGGGGGAACCTACGAGCAGTACTTC. The encoded protein is CASSQPGGTYEQYF.

This clonotype turned up a few times. V is TRBV5-1 and J is TRBJ1-2, with a tentative D call TRBD1 (6 bases). In germline, CDR1 is SGHRS, CDR2 YFSETQ. The CDR3 contains 16 residues. The V and J ends lost 0 bases and 1 base respectively, with 13 bases between them. The DNA of the CDR3 is TGCGCCAGCAGCTTGGCGCGAGGGGGAAATAACTATGGCTACACCTTC. Translated, it gives CASSLARGGNNYGYTF. The full variable domain, rest sourced from reference TRBV5-1 and TRBJ1-2, is KAGVTQTPRYLIKTRGQQVTLSCSPISGHRSVSWYQQTPGQGLQFLFEYFSETQRNKGNFPGRFSGRQFSNSRSEMNVSTLELGDSALYLCASSLARGGNNYGYTFGSGTRLTVV.

This clonotype has at least ten counts. The genes are TRBV12-3 or TRBV12-4 and TRBJ2-2; TRBD1 might be the D (5 bases). The CDR3 runs 14 residues. Trimming removed 2 bases at V and 8 bases at J, with 12 bases between. CDR3 sequence (DNA): TGTGCCAGCAGTTTATACAGGATTTTGGGGGAGCTGTTTTTT. Translated: CASSLYRILGELFF.

This clonotype occurred once. The chain joins TRBV10-3 to TRBJ1-5; 7 nucleotides agree with TRBD1. Trimming removed 10 bases from V and 2 bases from J; junction bases left unmatched: 14. The CDR3 is made up of 16 amino acids. The germline V gene has CDR1 ENHRY and CDR2 SYGVKD. CDR3 in DNA: TGTGCCACCCGGGCAGGGGGTGTAACTGGCAATCAGCCCCAGCATTTT. Its protein product is CATRAGGVTGNQPQHF.

This clonotype was counted between two and nine times. The chain combines TRBV5-1 with TRBJ2-3, with TRBD1 identical over 7 bases. V was clipped by 5 bases and J by 5 bases; unmatched bases: 5. The CDR3 sequence is 13 residues long. The germline V gene encodes CDR1 SGHRS and CDR2 YFSETQ. CDR3: CASRRQGQDTQYF. CDR3 DNA: TGCGCCAGCAGAAGACAGGGACAAGATACGCAGTATTTT.

The chain couples TRBV29-1 to TRBJ2-7; the match to TRBD1 covers 8 bases. This CDR3 spans 12 amino acids. The germline gives CDR1 SQVTM, CDR2 ANQGSEA. Trimming at V came to 6 bases and at J to 2 bases, leaving 3 bases not matched to a gene. The CDR3: CSVMTGAYEQYF. As DNA, the CDR3 is TGCAGCGTGATGACAGGGGCCTACGAGCAGTACTTC.

This rearrangement joins TRBV27 to TRBJ1-2; D gene unclear. Looked up from germline, CDR1 is MNHEY and CDR2 is SMNVEV (reference sequence). Trimming removed 7 bases from V and 8 bases from J, with 17 bases in between. There are 13 residues in the CDR3. CDR3 in DNA: TGTGCCAGCACCTCGGGAGGGTTTAGCGGCTACACCTTC. Amino acid sequence: CASTSGGFSGYTF.

This clonotype was picked up a small number of times. The rearrangement links TRBV28 to TRBJ2-5; 7 nucleotides line up with TRBD1. V was pared by 2 bases and J by 2 bases, with 8 bases of the junction left unmatched. CDR3 length: 16 amino acids. Germline loops: CDR1 MDHEN, CDR2 SYDVKM. As DNA, the CDR3 is TGTGCCAGCAGTTTAAAGGGGACAGCACAACAAGAGACCCAGTACTTC. It translates to CASSLKGTAQQETQYF.

This clonotype came up many times. The chain combines TRBV12-3 or TRBV12-4 with TRBJ2-7; 7 positions agree with TRBD2. The CDR3 is 14 amino acids. With 5 bases clipped from V and 3 bases from J, the junction kept 7 bases outside the gene matches. CDR3 protein: CASSRLGGNYEQYF. The CDR3 DNA sequence: TGTGCCAGCAGTCGACTGGGAGGGAACTACGAGCAGTACTTC.

This clonotype was observed once. The rearrangement joins TRBV19 to TRBJ2-3; 7 bases agree with TRBD1. CDR1 LNHDA and CDR2 SQIVND come from the germline V gene (reference sequence). The CDR3 extends over 14 amino acids. After removal of 6 bases from V and 1 base from J, the junction contained 4 bases not matched to a gene. For the CDR3, the DNA is TGTGCCAGTAGAGGCGACAGGGGCACAGATACGCAGTATTTT. This sequence encodes CASRGDRGTDTQYF.

V usage is TRBV13 and J usage is TRBJ2-3; 9 bases are shared with TRBD2. This CDR3 has 16 residues. The V gene end was trimmed by 4 bases and the J gene end by 2 bases; junction bases not matched to a gene: 7. Germline values: CDR1 PRHDT, CDR2 FYEKMQ (reference sequence). The CDR3 DNA reads as TGTGCCAGCAGCTCATTAGCGGGAGAACACACAGATACGCAGTATTTT. Protein product: CASSSLAGEHTDTQYF.

In this sample, this clonotype turned up a few times. The V gene is TRBV5-1, the J gene TRBJ2-3; 7 nucleotides align to TRBD1. The CDR3 is made up of 14 amino acids. With V trimmed by 7 bases and J by 5 bases, 10 bases remained unmatched. Germline values: CDR1 SGHRS, CDR2 YFSETQ. CDR3 sequence reads: CASRRQGEKDTQYF. The CDR3 coding sequence is TGCGCCAGCCGAAGACAGGGTGAGAAAGATACGCAGTATTTT. Full variable domain (missing parts from reference TRBV5-1 and TRBJ2-3): KAGVTQTPRYLIKTRGQQVTLSCSPISGHRSVSWYQQTPGQGLQFLFEYFSETQRNKGNFPGRFSGRQFSNSRSEMNVSTLELGDSALYLCASRRQGEKDTQYFGPGTRLTVL.

This clonotype was seen many times. The genes are TRBV5-1 and TRBJ2-1; 8 bases agree with TRBD1. CDR1 and CDR2 from the germline V gene are SGHRS and YFSETQ. This CDR3 has 15 amino acids. Trimming at V came to 3 bases and at J to 1 base, leaving 3 bases not matched to a gene. CDR3 DNA sequence: TGCGCCAGCAGCTGGGGACAGGCGTCCTACAATGAGCAGTTCTTC. This gives the protein CASSWGQASYNEQFF.

The chain joins TRBV27 to TRBJ1-1; D gene ambiguous. V lost 3 bases to trimming and J lost 1 base, with 6 bases between them. Germline V gene lookup returns CDR1 MNHEY and CDR2 SMNVEV (reference sequence). The CDR3 contains 13 residues. This CDR3 reads CASSFRWNTEAFF. Here the CDR3 DNA reads TGTGCCAGCAGTTTTCGTTGGAACACTGAAGCTTTCTTT.

This clonotype has more than one count but fewer than ten. V and J are TRBV12-3 or TRBV12-4 and TRBJ1-1; D possibly corresponds to TRBD1 (5 bases). The ends were cut back, 5 bases at V and 2 bases at J, with 9 bases in the middle. CDR3 length equals 13 residues. CDR3 sequence (DNA): TGTGCCAGCAGTACTGGGACCAACACTGAAGCTTTCTTT. Translated: CASSTGTNTEAFF.

The rearrangement uses TRBV19 and TRBJ1-4; unclear D gene. Deletions cut 3 bases from V and 7 bases from J, with 3 bases between. The germline V gene encodes CDR1 LNHDA and CDR2 SQIVND (reference sequence). This CDR3 is built from 11 residues. CDR3 nucleotide sequence: TGTGCCAGTAGTATTGGTGAAAAACTGTTTTTT. Translating gives CASSIGEKLFF.

The rearrangement joins TRBV6-2 or TRBV6-3 to TRBJ2-3, with 7 positions matching TRBD2. The CDR3 is 18 amino acids. Trimming removed 0 bases from V and 6 bases from J; junction bases left unmatched: 15. Looked up from germline, CDR1 is MNHEY and CDR2 is SVGEGT. The CDR3 here is CASSYSRTSASLIDTQYF. For the CDR3, the DNA is TGTGCCAGCAGTTACTCGCGAACTAGCGCCAGCCTAATTGATACGCAGTATTTT.